Given below is one T cell receptor (beta chain) in context. These data come from a study of T cell responses to AZD1222 COVID-19 vaccine. Trimming took off 0 bases at V and 5 bases at J, with 14 bases between the two ends. The CDR3 contains 15 residues. Germline loops: CDR1 SGHAT, CDR2 FQNNGV. This table comes from immunoSEQ multiplex PCR, and its TCRdb copy is limited to in-frame clones, with some not included. The repertoire holds some 120,000 clones, under 95% seen once, with approximately 3.4% in the top ten. This TCR was recovered from an adult in good health. The sequencing used peripheral blood, collected on day 0 of AZD1222 vaccination. This sequence joins TRBV11-2 and TRBJ2-7; possibly TRBD1 for D (5 bases). The CDR3: CASSLEGRVNHEQYF. The DNA of the CDR3 is TGTGCCAGCAGCTTAGAAGGCAGGGTGAACCACGAGCAGTACTTC.